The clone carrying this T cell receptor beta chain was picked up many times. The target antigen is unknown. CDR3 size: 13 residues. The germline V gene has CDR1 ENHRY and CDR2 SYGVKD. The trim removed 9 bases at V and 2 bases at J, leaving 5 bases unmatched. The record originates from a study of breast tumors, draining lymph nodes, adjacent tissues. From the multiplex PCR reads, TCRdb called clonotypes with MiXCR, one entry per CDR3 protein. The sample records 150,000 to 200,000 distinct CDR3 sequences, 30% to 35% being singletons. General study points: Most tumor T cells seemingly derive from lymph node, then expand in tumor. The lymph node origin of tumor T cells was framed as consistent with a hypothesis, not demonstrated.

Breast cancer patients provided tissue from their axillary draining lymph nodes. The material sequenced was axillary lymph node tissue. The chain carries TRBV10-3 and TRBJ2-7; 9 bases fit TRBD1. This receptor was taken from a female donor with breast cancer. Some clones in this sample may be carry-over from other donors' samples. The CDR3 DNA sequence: TGTGCCATGCGACAGGGGGTTACCTACGAGCAGTACTTC. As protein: CAMRQGVTYEQYF.